These T cell receptor beta chains were read from a single sample in a study of blood T cell repertoires in COVID-19. Only in-frame clones appear in the TCRdb table, and some are missing; sequencing was by immunoSEQ multiplex PCR. The sample includes tens of thousands of clones, roughly 80% of them seen just once. The sample taken for sequencing was peripheral blood. Every receptor here comes from a human donor in a cohort sampled during active or convalescent COVID-19. Each CDR3 is given with its conserved first and last residue. The order of the fields is J gene, V gene, clone size, D gene, CDR3 length, CDR3 protein, CDR3 DNA. The D gene is left open where the match is weak. Clone size is stated in some rows and not others, as once, few, many or a class when expanded.

J: TRBJ2-5
V: TRBV4-2
size: .
D: TRBD1
length: 15
CDR3: CASSQGTGARETQYF
DNA: TGTGCCAGCAGCCAGGGGACAGGGGCGCGGGAGACCCAGTACTTC

J: TRBJ2-3
V: TRBV2
size: .
D: .
length: 13
CDR3: CASSSRLTDTQYF
DNA: TGTGCCAGCAGCTCCAGGCTTACAGATACGCAGTATTTT

J: TRBJ1-5
V: TRBV7-3
size: .
D: TRBD1
length: 13
CDR3: CASKGTANQPQHF
DNA: TGTGCCAGCAAAGGGACAGCGAATCAGCCCCAGCATTTT

J: TRBJ1-5
V: TRBV6-2/TRBV6-3
size: .
D: .
length: 15
CDR3: CASSYSTDVPQPQHF
DNA: TGTGCCAGCAGTTACTCGACTGACGTCCCCCAGCCCCAGCATTTT

J: TRBJ1-5
V: TRBV4-1
size: few
D: .
length: 16
CDR3: CASSQGDRRGRQPQHF
DNA: TGCGCCAGCAGCCAAGGTGACAGAAGGGGTAGACAGCCCCAGCATTTT

J: TRBJ1-3
V: TRBV6-7
size: .
D: .
length: 14
CDR3: CASSILYSGNTIYF
DNA: TGTGCCAGCAGTATACTCTACTCTGGAAACACCATATATTTT

J: TRBJ1-5
V: TRBV7-9
size: .
D: TRBD1
length: 13
CDR3: CASSMTGDQPQHF
DNA: TGTGCCAGCAGCATGACAGGGGATCAGCCCCAGCATTTT

J: TRBJ2-2
V: TRBV19
size: .
D: TRBD1
length: 16
CDR3: CASSIQGQANTGELFF
DNA: TGTGCCAGTAGTATACAAGGACAGGCGAACACCGGGGAGCTGTTTTTT

J: TRBJ1-2
V: TRBV27
size: .
D: TRBD1
length: 17
CDR3: CASSFWGGTGGSYGYTF
DNA: TGTGCCAGCAGTTTCTGGGGCGGGACAGGGGGCAGCTATGGCTACACCTTC

J: TRBJ2-7
V: TRBV14
size: .
D: .
length: 16
CDR3: CASSQDHLGLGYEQYF
DNA: TGTGCCAGCAGCCAAGATCATTTGGGGCTAGGTTACGAGCAGTACTTC

J: TRBJ1-5
V: TRBV27
size: .
D: TRBD1
length: 14
CDR3: CASSLNGQGIAQHF
DNA: TGTGCCAGCAGTTTAAACGGACAGGGTATTGCCCAGCATTTT

J: TRBJ1-6
V: TRBV19
size: .
D: .
length: 14
CDR3: CASSIGGGRSPLHF
DNA: TGTGCCAGTAGTATAGGGGGGGGCCGCTCACCCCTCCACTTT

J: TRBJ1-2
V: TRBV27
size: .
D: .
length: 14
CDR3: CASSPGDVRYGYTF
DNA: TGTGCCAGCAGTCCAGGGGACGTAAGATATGGCTACACCTTC

J: TRBJ1-3
V: TRBV7-6
size: once
D: .
length: 16
CDR3: CASSLALGPSGNTIYF
DNA: TGTGCCAGCAGCTTAGCGTTGGGGCCCTCTGGAAACACCATATATTTT

J: TRBJ2-7
V: TRBV4-3
size: .
D: TRBD1
length: 15
CDR3: CASSQHRGQGYEQYF
DNA: TGCGCCAGCAGCCAACACCGGGGACAGGGCTACGAGCAGTACTTC

J: TRBJ1-1
V: TRBV10-3
size: .
D: .
length: 14
CDR3: CAINEAGVGTEAFF
DNA: TGTGCCATCAATGAGGCAGGGGTTGGCACTGAAGCTTTCTTT

J: TRBJ1-1
V: TRBV6-5
size: .
D: .
length: 16
CDR3: CASSYGVRGMNTEAFF
DNA: TGTGCCAGCAGTTACGGAGTCAGGGGCATGAACACTGAAGCTTTCTTT

J: TRBJ1-1
V: TRBV11-1
size: once
D: TRBD1
length: 16
CDR3: CASSLAGQGAVTEAFF
DNA: TGTGCCAGCAGCTTAGCCGGACAGGGGGCAGTCACTGAAGCTTTCTTT

J: TRBJ1-2
V: TRBV7-8
size: .
D: .
length: 14
CDR3: CASSSRIQGDGYTF
DNA: TGTGCCAGCAGCTCGCGGATACAGGGTGATGGCTACACCTTC

J: TRBJ1-2
V: TRBV19
size: .
D: .
length: 13
CDR3: CASSRGNNYGYTF
DNA: TGTGCCAGTAGTCGGGGGAATAACTATGGCTACACCTTC

J: TRBJ2-3
V: TRBV7-2
size: .
D: .
length: 15
CDR3: CASSYNGGPTDTQYF
DNA: TGTGCCAGCAGCTATAACGGGGGACCCACAGATACGCAGTATTTT

J: TRBJ1-6
V: TRBV3-1/TRBV3-2
size: .
D: TRBD1
length: 14
CDR3: CASSLTGDNSPLHF
DNA: TGTGCCAGCAGTTTGACAGGGGACAATTCACCCCTCCACTTT

J: TRBJ1-5
V: TRBV30
size: .
D: TRBD1
length: 15
CDR3: CAWSVAGGQSQPQHF
DNA: TGTGCCTGGAGTGTAGCAGGGGGCCAATCTCAGCCCCAGCATTTT

J: TRBJ1-2
V: TRBV18
size: .
D: .
length: 14
CDR3: CASSPTAVNYGYTF
DNA: TGTGCCAGCTCACCAACCGCAGTTAACTATGGCTACACCTTC

J: TRBJ1-3
V: TRBV6-2/TRBV6-3
size: .
D: .
length: 16
CDR3: CASSFQGGARGNTIYF
DNA: TGTGCCAGCAGTTTCCAAGGGGGAGCAAGAGGAAACACCATATATTTT

J: TRBJ1-1
V: TRBV4-3
size: few
D: TRBD1
length: 16
CDR3: CASRAGRRQGGAEAFF
DNA: TGCGCCAGCAGGGCCGGTAGGAGACAGGGCGGCGCTGAAGCTTTCTTT

J: TRBJ1-5
V: TRBV2
size: .
D: .
length: 15
CDR3: CASSPRTTQGQPQHF
DNA: TGTGCCAGCAGTCCTCGGACCACTCAGGGACAGCCCCAGCATTTT

J: TRBJ1-3
V: TRBV15
size: few
D: .
length: 15
CDR3: CATSRLDGVGNTIYF
DNA: TGTGCCACCAGCAGATTGGACGGGGTCGGAAACACCATATATTTT

J: TRBJ1-3
V: TRBV12-1
size: .
D: .
length: 15
CDR3: CASSFVGAAGNTIYF
DNA: TGTGCCAGCAGCTTTGTGGGGGCGGCTGGAAACACCATATATTTT

J: TRBJ2-7
V: TRBV7-2
size: few
D: .
length: 13
CDR3: CASSFHTTYEQYF
DNA: TGTGCCAGCAGCTTTCACACTACCTACGAGCAGTACTTC

J: TRBJ2-1
V: TRBV7-9
size: .
D: .
length: 12
CDR3: CASSLSDNEQFF
DNA: TGTGCCAGCAGCTTATCCGACAATGAGCAGTTCTTC

J: TRBJ1-5
V: TRBV2
size: few
D: .
length: 15
CDR3: CASSEGAGRNQPQHF
DNA: TGTGCCAGCAGTGAAGGGGCAGGCCGCAATCAGCCCCAGCATTTT

J: TRBJ1-1
V: TRBV24-1
size: .
D: .
length: 13
CDR3: CATSDPDSTEAFF
DNA: TGTGCCACCAGTGACCCGGACAGCACTGAAGCTTTCTTT

J: TRBJ1-1
V: TRBV6-5
size: .
D: .
length: 14
CDR3: CASWGGTEGTEAFF
DNA: TGTGCCAGCTGGGGGGGCACGGAGGGCACTGAAGCTTTCTTT

J: TRBJ2-5
V: TRBV4-2
size: .
D: TRBD1
length: 15
CDR3: CASSQGTGGQETQYF
DNA: TGTGCCAGCAGCCAAGGGACAGGGGGCCAAGAGACCCAGTACTTC

J: TRBJ1-5
V: TRBV6-1
size: .
D: .
length: 16
CDR3: CASSAFGRGGNQPQHF
DNA: TGTGCCAGCAGTGCTTTCGGTCGGGGAGGCAATCAGCCCCAGCATTTT

J: TRBJ1-2
V: TRBV3-1/TRBV3-2
size: .
D: TRBD1
length: 15
CDR3: CASSLRQGTNYGYTF
DNA: TGTGCCAGCAGCCTGCGACAGGGGACTAACTATGGCTACACCTTC

J: TRBJ2-5
V: TRBV5-1
size: .
D: TRBD2
length: 15
CDR3: CASRTLAGGQETQYF
DNA: TGCGCCAGCAGGACCCTAGCGGGGGGGCAAGAGACCCAGTACTTC

J: TRBJ2-7
V: TRBV9
size: .
D: .
length: 15
CDR3: CASSVATGSRYEQYF
DNA: TGTGCCAGCAGCGTAGCTACAGGGTCAAGGTACGAGCAGTACTTC

J: TRBJ2-3
V: TRBV6-2/TRBV6-3
size: .
D: TRBD2
length: 15
CDR3: CASSYSGEGTDTQYF
DNA: TGTGCCAGCAGTTATAGCGGGGAAGGCACAGATACGCAGTATTTT

J: TRBJ2-7
V: TRBV18
size: .
D: TRBD1
length: 14
CDR3: CASSPGTVADEQYF
DNA: TGTGCCAGCTCACCGGGGACAGTCGCCGACGAGCAGTACTTC

J: TRBJ2-7
V: TRBV5-8
size: .
D: .
length: 12
CDR3: CASGGILYEQYF
DNA: TGTGCCAGCGGGGGGATACTCTACGAGCAGTACTTC

J: TRBJ1-2
V: TRBV5-1
size: .
D: .
length: 14
CDR3: CASSLGQTDSGYTF
DNA: TGCGCCAGCAGCTTGGGACAGACCGACAGCGGCTACACCTTC

J: TRBJ2-1
V: TRBV21-1
size: .
D: .
length: 16
CDR3: CASSVERGARYNEQFF
DNA: TGTGCCAGCAGCGTCGAGCGGGGGGCTAGGTACAATGAGCAGTTCTTC

J: TRBJ2-7
V: TRBV6-2/TRBV6-3
size: .
D: .
length: 14
CDR3: CASSPGTSSYEQYF
DNA: TGTGCCAGCAGCCCCGGGACATCCTCCTACGAGCAGTACTTC

J: TRBJ2-3
V: TRBV9
size: .
D: TRBD1
length: 16
CDR3: CASSAPDRLSTDTQYF
DNA: TGTGCCAGCAGCGCTCCGGACAGGCTTAGCACAGATACGCAGTATTTT

J: TRBJ1-2
V: TRBV19
size: .
D: .
length: 15
CDR3: CASSINGEGNYGYTF
DNA: TGTGCCAGTAGTATTAACGGGGAGGGAAACTATGGCTACACCTTC

J: TRBJ2-3
V: TRBV6-5
size: few
D: .
length: 14
CDR3: CASSLQGFTDTQYF
DNA: TGTGCCAGCAGCCTCCAGGGGTTTACAGATACGCAGTATTTT

J: TRBJ2-5
V: TRBV5-5
size: .
D: .
length: 15
CDR3: CASSAGTLVLETQYF
DNA: TGTGCCAGCAGCGCCGGGACTCTGGTTTTGGAGACCCAGTACTTC